These 24 T cell receptor beta chains were all obtained from the same sample, sequenced in a study of CD4+ T cells in melanoma. Assay: immunoSEQ multiplex PCR; the TCRdb copy retains only in-frame clones and omits some. Of 110,000 to 150,000 clones listed, around 90% are singletons. These receptor sequences come from a human donor with melanoma.

Regarding this clone: The same CDR3 arises from other DNA sequences in this sample as well. The J gene is TRBJ2-1, the V gene TRBV7-3; TRBD2 matches at 9 bases. The CDR3 spans 15 residues. The junction had 2 bases not matched to a gene; V was cut back by 4 bases and J by 1 base. The V gene's germline CDR1 is SGHTA and CDR2 FQGTGA. DNA of the CDR3: TGTGCCAGCAGCTCGAGCGGGGGGTCCTACAATGAGCAGTTCTTC. Translated, it gives CASSSSGGSYNEQFF.

This clone was detected only once. The chain couples TRBV5-4 to TRBJ2-1; 16 nucleotides align to TRBD2. The V gene end was trimmed by 4 bases and the J gene end by 9 bases; junction bases not matched to a gene: 13. The length of the CDR3 is 18 residues. CDR1 SGHNT and CDR2 YYREEE come from the germline V gene (reference sequence). The CDR3 DNA is TGTGCCAGCAGCACGGGACTAGCGGGGGGGCGGGTCGGCGGTGAGCAGTTCTTC. It encodes CASSTGLAGGRVGGEQFF.

The count of this clone is one. The chain employs TRBV6-5 and TRBJ1-1; TRBD1 agrees at 8 bases. This CDR3 has 14 amino acids. CDR1 and CDR2 from the germline V gene are MNHEY and SVGAGI. J was trimmed by 5 bases and V by 4 bases; bases with no gene match: 6. CDR3 nucleotide sequence: TGTGCCAGCAGTTTACGGACAGGGAGGACTGAAGCTTTCTTT. Its protein product is CASSLRTGRTEAFF.

This rearrangement joins TRBV6-1 to TRBJ1-2; D is undetermined. The CDR3 runs to 16 residues. The V gene lost 4 bases and the J gene lost 5 bases, with 20 bases spanning the gap. Per the germline V gene, CDR1 is MNHNS and CDR2 is SASEGT. DNA for the CDR3: TGTGCCAGCAGTGCCCAAGGGCAGTTAGAAGAGTATGGCTACACCTTC. Translation gives CASSAQGQLEEYGYTF.

This clone was counted once. V gene TRBV6-5 combines with J gene TRBJ2-2; D gene unclear. CDR3 length equals 16 residues. V was clipped by 4 bases and J by 8 bases, with 20 bases between them. CDR1 MNHEY and CDR2 SVGAGI come from the germline V gene. The CDR3: CASSLSPSFEQGELFF. In DNA, the CDR3 is TGTGCCAGCAGTTTGAGTCCAAGTTTTGAGCAGGGGGAGCTGTTTTTT.

The chain recombines TRBV6-5 with TRBJ1-5, with 7 bases identical to TRBD1. There are 15 residues in the CDR3. V shed 6 bases and J 1 base; nucleotides not matched to a gene: 6. CDR1 is MNHEY, CDR2 SVGAGI, per germline. CDR3 DNA: TGTGCCAGCAGCCCACAGGGGTTAAGCAATCAGCCCCAGCATTTT. Translation: CASSPQGLSNQPQHF.

This chain connects TRBV29-1 to TRBJ1-1; D is undetermined. The CDR3 is 15 residues long. The V and J ends lost 3 bases and 0 bases respectively, with 14 bases between them. Germline V CDR1 and CDR2: SQVTM, ANQGSEA. The CDR3 nucleotides read TGCAGCGTTGATAACTGGGTCGGGATGAACACTGAAGCTTTCTTT. It translates to CSVDNWVGMNTEAFF.

This sequence joins TRBV11-1 and TRBJ2-1; D remains unclear. This CDR3 comprises 14 residues. V was clipped by 5 bases and J by 8 bases, with 16 bases between them. In germline, CDR1 is SGHAT, CDR2 FQDESV (reference sequence). CDR3 sequence reads: CASSPFRSSHEQFF. DNA of the CDR3: TGTGCCAGCAGCCCATTTAGGAGCTCCCATGAGCAGTTCTTC.

V usage is TRBV19 and J usage is TRBJ2-1; 7 positions agree with TRBD2. The CDR3 loop spans 16 amino acids. V was pared by 5 bases and J by 6 bases, with 13 bases of the junction left unmatched. CDR1 is LNHDA, CDR2 SQIVND, per germline (reference sequence). The CDR3 DNA sequence: TGTGCCAGTAGTCACACCCCCACTCTAGCGGTCAATGAGCAGTTCTTC. It yields the protein CASSHTPTLAVNEQFF.

J is TRBJ1-4 and V is TRBV20-1; the D is unclear. The CDR3 extends over 11 amino acids. The V gene's germline CDR1 is DFQATT and CDR2 SNEGSKA (reference sequence). V was clipped by 1 base and J by 11 bases, with 8 bases between them. The CDR3 DNA is TGCAGTGCTAGAGCAGTCGGGAAACTGTTTTTT. Translating it yields CSARAVGKLFF.

CDR3 coding DNA: TGTGCCAGCAGCTTGGGACGCTTAGCGGGGGGGCCCAATGAGCAGTTCTTC. Protein: CASSLGRLAGGPNEQFF. V usage is TRBV5-8 and J usage is TRBJ2-1, with TRBD2 matching 11 bases. CDR3 size: 17 residues. With 0 bases clipped from V and 6 bases from J, the junction kept 8 bases outside the gene matches. CDR1 SGHTS and CDR2 YDEGEE come from the germline V gene. Based on the CDR3 plus reference TRBV5-8 and TRBJ2-1, the full variable domain is EAGVTQSPTHLIKTRGQQATLRCSPISGHTSVYWYQQALGLGLQFLLWYDEGEERNRGNFPPRFSGRQFPNYSSELNVNALELEDSALYLCASSLGRLAGGPNEQFFGPGTRLTVL.

The chain uses TRBV19 and TRBJ1-4, with 7 bases identical to TRBD1. CDR3 length equals 14 residues. After removal of 3 bases from V and 10 bases from J, the junction contained 8 bases not matched to a gene. Germline V gene sequence: CDR1 LNHDA, CDR2 SQIVND (reference sequence). CDR3 amino acids: CASSIPGTARKLFF. The CDR3 region has the DNA TGTGCCAGTAGTATCCCCGGGACAGCCAGAAAACTGTTTTTT.

The chain has TRBV2 and TRBJ1-6; 7 positions agree with TRBD1. Unmatched junction bases numbered 1, after V lost 4 bases and J lost 7 bases. Germline V lookup: CDR1 SNHLY, CDR2 FYNNEI. The CDR3 sequence is 13 residues long. The CDR3 sequence: CASSGDSNSPLHF. DNA for the CDR3: TGTGCCAGCAGTGGGGACAGCAATTCACCCCTCCACTTT.

The genes are TRBV30 and TRBJ1-4, with TRBD1 identical over 11 bases. Unmatched junction bases numbered 15, after V lost 4 bases and J lost 8 bases. CDR1 is GTSNPN and CDR2 is SVGIG in the germline V gene (reference sequence). This CDR3 is built from 17 residues. This CDR3 reads CAWTAGTGGPLGEKLFF. CDR3 bases: TGTGCCTGGACAGCCGGGACAGGGGGACCCTTAGGCGAAAAACTGTTTTTT.

The gene calls are TRBV5-5 and TRBJ2-5; no definite D call. V lost 3 bases and J 4 bases, leaving 7 bases between the germline ends. The CDR3 sequence is 12 residues long. CDR1 is SGHKS, CDR2 YYEKEE, per germline (reference sequence). The CDR3 region is CASSSRGETQYF. The CDR3, as DNA: TGTGCCAGCAGCTCCCGTGGAGAGACCCAGTACTTC. Filled out from reference TRBV5-5 and TRBJ2-5, the complete variable domain reads DAGVTQSPTHLIKTRGQQVTLRCSPISGHKSVSWYQQVLGQGPQFIFQYYEKEERGRGNFPDRFSARQFPNYSSELNVNALLLGDSALYLCASSSRGETQYFGPGTRLLVL.

This chain connects TRBV2 to TRBJ2-2, with D unresolved. The CDR3 extends over 15 amino acids. Germline CDR1 and CDR2: SNHLY and FYNNEI. V was clipped by 7 bases and J by 0 bases, with 12 bases between them. In nucleotides, the CDR3 is TGTGCCAGCAACCCCCGGCAGGCGAACACCGGGGAGCTGTTTTTT. Amino acid sequence: CASNPRQANTGELFF.

This clone occurred a few times. V and J are TRBV18 and TRBJ1-1; D ambiguous. V lost 3 bases to trimming and J lost 0 bases, with 11 bases between them. CDR3 length: 15 residues. Looked up from germline, CDR1 is KGHSH and CDR2 is LQKENI. The CDR3: CASSPSVDMNTEAFF. CDR3 nucleotide sequence: TGTGCCAGCTCACCTTCGGTTGACATGAACACTGAAGCTTTCTTT.

In its sample, this clone was seen once. The chain carries TRBV6-1 and TRBJ1-1; D call uncertain. The length of the CDR3 is 13 residues. Germline V CDR1 and CDR2: MNHNS, SASEGT. The ends were cut back, 2 bases at V and 12 bases at J, with 16 bases in the middle. CDR3 coding DNA: TGTGCCAGCAGTGAATTCCCTGGCGGGGAGACTTTCTTT. Protein: CASSEFPGGETFF.

The J gene is TRBJ1-5, the V gene TRBV7-2, with D possibly being TRBD1 (6 bases). Germline V lookup: CDR1 SGHTA, CDR2 FQGNSA. The CDR3 is 14 amino acids. Trimming took off 5 bases at V and 6 bases at J, with 14 bases between the two ends. The CDR3 here is CASSRGQWSQPQHF. The CDR3 DNA sequence: TGTGCCAGCAGCCGCGGACAGTGGAGTCAGCCCCAGCATTTT.

The chain joins TRBV28 to TRBJ2-7, with 9 positions matching TRBD1. The CDR3 has 15 residues. V shed 7 bases, J shed 5 bases, and the junction held 12 bases outside the gene matches. CDR1 and CDR2 from the germline V gene are MDHEN and SYDVKM. CDR3 in DNA: TGTGCCAGCATCGGAGGGGGGACAGGGCCTCACGAGCAGTACTTC. Protein sequence: CASIGGGTGPHEQYF.

This sequence joins TRBV27 and TRBJ2-3; a weak D match, TRBD2 (6 bases). Germline CDR1 MNHEY, CDR2 SMNVEV (reference sequence). V lost 0 bases and J lost 4, with 14 bases in between. The CDR3 covers 16 residues. The CDR3 region is CASSLSWDSPPDTQYF. The DNA for the CDR3 is TGTGCCAGCAGTTTATCGTGGGACTCCCCCCCAGATACGCAGTATTTT.

The chain links TRBV5-1 to TRBJ2-6; 9 positions match TRBD1. The CDR3 extends over 17 amino acids. The V and J ends lost 0 bases and 2 bases, in that order; junction bases with no gene match: 3. CDR1 and CDR2 (germline): SGHRS, YFSETQ. For the CDR3, the DNA is TGCGCCAGCAGCTTGGGAACAGGGGGCGCTGGGGCCAACGTCCTGACTTTC. Protein sequence: CASSLGTGGAGANVLTF.

The chain has TRBV4-1 and TRBJ1-4; D is perhaps TRBD1 (5 bases). Trimming shortened V by 1 base and J by 0 bases, and 15 bases separated the two germline ends. Germline lookup yields CDR1 MGHRA and CDR2 YSYEKL. The CDR3 extends over 18 amino acids. CDR3 coding DNA: TGCGCCAGCAGCCAAGTTCCAGGGCGAGTCCCAACTAATGAAAAACTGTTTTTT. It is translated as CASSQVPGRVPTNEKLFF.

The V and J genes are TRBV15 and TRBJ1-4; unclear D gene. Germline CDR1 is LNHNV and CDR2 is YYDKDF (reference sequence). Trimming took off 1 base at V and 8 bases at J, with 8 bases between the two ends. This CDR3 is 13 amino acids long. DNA of the CDR3: TGTGCCACCAGCAGAGGGGTGAGCGAAAAACTGTTTTTT. As protein: CATSRGVSEKLFF.